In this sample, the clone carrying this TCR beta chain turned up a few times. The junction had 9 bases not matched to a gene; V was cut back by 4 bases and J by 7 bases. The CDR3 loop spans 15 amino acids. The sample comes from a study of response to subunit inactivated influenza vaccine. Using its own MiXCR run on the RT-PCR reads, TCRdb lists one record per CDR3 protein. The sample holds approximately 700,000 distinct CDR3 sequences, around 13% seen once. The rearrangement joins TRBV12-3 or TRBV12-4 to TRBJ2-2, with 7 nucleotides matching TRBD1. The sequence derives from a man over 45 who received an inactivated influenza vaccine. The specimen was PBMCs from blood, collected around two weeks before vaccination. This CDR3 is CASSYSTGYNGELFF. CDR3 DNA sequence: TGTGCCAGCAGTTACTCGACAGGGTACAACGGGGAGCTGTTTTTT.